The T cell receptor beta chain described here comes from a study of CD8 T cells in ankylosing spondylitis. The study's findings and limits: Certain motif variants had earlier been reported in reactive arthritis synovial fluid and blood. The authors reported significant enrichment of disease-linked clones in matched ankylosing spondylitis synovial fluid. In ankylosing spondylitis blood, a motif of seven to nine highly homologous TCR beta variants appeared characteristic.

Germline loops: CDR1 ENHRY, CDR2 SYGVKD. The CDR3 sequence is 13 residues long. V gave up 6 bases and J gave up 3 bases, with 11 bases separating them. Making the TCR beta libraries involved quantitative 5'-RACE with molecular barcodes. MiXCR, applied by TCRdb to the 5' RACE reads, yields one record per CDR3 protein. The data show 400,000 to 450,000 distinct CDR3 sequences, with about a sixth seen just once and about 0.94% held by the top ten. This clonotype was counted only a few times. Its antigen remains unknown. V and J are TRBV10-3 and TRBJ1-1; D ambiguous. The sequenced sample was blood, either unsorted or a sorted T cell fraction (not recorded which). This sequence was found in a male donor with ankylosing spondylitis. The CDR3 region is CAISPRTDTEAFF. CDR3 nucleotides: TGTGCCATCAGCCCCCGCACGGACACTGAAGCTTTCTTT.